Listed below are T cell receptor beta chains from one sample, sequenced in a study of blood T cell repertoires in COVID-19. Some clones are missing from TCRdb's copy, which holds only in-frame ones; the method was immunoSEQ multiplex PCR. The sample shows 95,000 to 150,000 clones, over 80% of them seen only once. The sequenced sample consisted of peripheral blood. The origin of the receptors is a woman in her 70s with acute or convalescent COVID-19. Both conserved end residues are part of each CDR3. Each record gives: V gene, CDR3 protein.

>TRBV19
CASSGDLGQGLLNNEQFF
>TRBV11-1
CASSFQPRRYNQPQHF
>TRBV2
CASSGDGGGTQPQHF
>TRBV7-9
CATQGGGYNEQFF
>TRBV27
CASSYTGKTHNEQFF
>TRBV4-2
CASSQASGGGFSYEQYF
>TRBV18
CASSFRRETQYF
>TRBV11-2
CASSSGTGAPEAFF
>TRBV19
CASISGGSTDTQYF
>TRBV19
CASSIGQGLSGNTIYF
>TRBV28
CASSSGLAGGSSYNEQFF
>TRBV6-6
CASSYWSSGDYEQYF
>TRBV24-1
CATSDFASSETQYF
>TRBV5-4
CASSFKTSGGPYNEQFF